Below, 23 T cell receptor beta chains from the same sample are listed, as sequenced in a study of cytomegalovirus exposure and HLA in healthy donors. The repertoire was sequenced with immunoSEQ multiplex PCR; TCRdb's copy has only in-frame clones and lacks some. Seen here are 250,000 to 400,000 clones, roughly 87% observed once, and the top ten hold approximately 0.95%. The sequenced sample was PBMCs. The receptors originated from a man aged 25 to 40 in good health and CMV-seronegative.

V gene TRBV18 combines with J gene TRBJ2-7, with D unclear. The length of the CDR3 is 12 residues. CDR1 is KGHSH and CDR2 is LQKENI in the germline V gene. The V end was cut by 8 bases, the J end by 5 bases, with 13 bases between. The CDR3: CASAPVSDEQYF. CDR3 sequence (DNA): TGTGCCAGCGCCCCGGTTTCCGACGAGCAGTACTTC. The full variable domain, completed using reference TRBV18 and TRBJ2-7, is NAGVMQNPRHLVRRRGQEARLRCSPMKGHSHVYWYRQLPEEGLKFMVYLQKENIIDESGMPKERFSAEFPKEGPSILRIQQVVRGDSAAYFCASAPVSDEQYFGPGTRLTVT.

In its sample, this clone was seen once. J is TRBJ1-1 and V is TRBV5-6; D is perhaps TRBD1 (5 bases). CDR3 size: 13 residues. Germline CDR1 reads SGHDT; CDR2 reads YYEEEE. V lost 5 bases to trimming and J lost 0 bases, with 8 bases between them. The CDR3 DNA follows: TGTGCCAGCAGACCAGGGATGAACACTGAAGCTTTCTTT. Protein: CASRPGMNTEAFF.

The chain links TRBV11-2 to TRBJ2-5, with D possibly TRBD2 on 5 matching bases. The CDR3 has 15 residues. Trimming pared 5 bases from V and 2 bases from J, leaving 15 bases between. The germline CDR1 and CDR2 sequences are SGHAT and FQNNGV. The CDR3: CASSRRTVVQETQYF. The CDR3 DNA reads TGTGCCAGCAGCCGGAGGACCGTCGTTCAAGAGACCCAGTACTTC.

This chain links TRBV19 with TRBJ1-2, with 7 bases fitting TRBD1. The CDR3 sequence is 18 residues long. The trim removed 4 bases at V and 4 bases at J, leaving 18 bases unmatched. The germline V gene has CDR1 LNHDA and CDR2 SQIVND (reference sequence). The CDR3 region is CASSRKSGLTGSLYGYTF. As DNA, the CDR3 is TGTGCCAGTAGTAGAAAGTCCGGACTGACAGGGAGCCTCTATGGCTACACCTTC.

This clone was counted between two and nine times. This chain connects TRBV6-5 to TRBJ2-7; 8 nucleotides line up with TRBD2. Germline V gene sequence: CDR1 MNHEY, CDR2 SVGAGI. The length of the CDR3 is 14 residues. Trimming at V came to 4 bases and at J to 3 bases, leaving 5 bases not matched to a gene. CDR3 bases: TGTGCCAGCAGTTTATTGGCGGGGGGCTACGAGCAGTACTTC. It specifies CASSLLAGGYEQYF.

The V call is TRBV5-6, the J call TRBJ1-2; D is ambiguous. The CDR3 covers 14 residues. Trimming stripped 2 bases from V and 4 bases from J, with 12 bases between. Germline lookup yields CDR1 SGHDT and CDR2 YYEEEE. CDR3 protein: CASSFPRDTYGYTF. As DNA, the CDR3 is TGTGCCAGCAGCTTCCCCCGAGACACCTATGGCTACACCTTC.

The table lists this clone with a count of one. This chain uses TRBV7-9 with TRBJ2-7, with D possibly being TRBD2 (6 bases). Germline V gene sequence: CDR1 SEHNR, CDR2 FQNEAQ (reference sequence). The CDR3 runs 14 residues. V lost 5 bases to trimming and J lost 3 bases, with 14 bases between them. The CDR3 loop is CASSLAGTRYEQYF. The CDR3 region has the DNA TGTGCCAGCAGCCTTGCCGGGACTCGCTACGAGCAGTACTTC.

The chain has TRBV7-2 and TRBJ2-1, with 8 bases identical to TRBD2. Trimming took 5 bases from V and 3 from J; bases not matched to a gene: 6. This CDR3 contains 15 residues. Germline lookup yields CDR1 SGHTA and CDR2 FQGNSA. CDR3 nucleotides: TGTGCCAGCAGCACGATAGCGGGGAACTACAATGAGCAGTTCTTC. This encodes CASSTIAGNYNEQFF.

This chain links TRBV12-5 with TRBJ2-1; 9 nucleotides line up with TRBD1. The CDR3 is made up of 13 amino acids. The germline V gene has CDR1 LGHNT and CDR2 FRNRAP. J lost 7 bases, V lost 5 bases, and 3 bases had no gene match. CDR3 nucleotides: TGTGCTAGTGGTAAGACAGGGGGAAATGAGCAGTTCTTC. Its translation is CASGKTGGNEQFF.

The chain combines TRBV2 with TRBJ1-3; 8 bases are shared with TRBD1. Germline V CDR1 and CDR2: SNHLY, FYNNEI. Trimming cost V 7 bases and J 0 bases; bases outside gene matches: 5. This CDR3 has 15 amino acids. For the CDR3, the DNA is TGTGCCAGCATGCAGGGGGCTAGCTCTGGAAACACCATATATTTT. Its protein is CASMQGASSGNTIYF.

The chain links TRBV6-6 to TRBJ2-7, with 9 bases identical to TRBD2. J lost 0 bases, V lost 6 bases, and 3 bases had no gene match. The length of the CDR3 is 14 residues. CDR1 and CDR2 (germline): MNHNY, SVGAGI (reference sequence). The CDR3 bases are TGTGCCAGCAGGCTAGCGGGAAGCTCCTACGAGCAGTACTTC. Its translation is CASRLAGSSYEQYF.

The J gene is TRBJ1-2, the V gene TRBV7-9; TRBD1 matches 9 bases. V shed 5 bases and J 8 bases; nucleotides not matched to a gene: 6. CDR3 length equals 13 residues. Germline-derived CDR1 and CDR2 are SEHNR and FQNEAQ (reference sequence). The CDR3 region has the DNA TGTGCCAGCAGCCCGGGGGACAGGGAGGGCTACACCTTC. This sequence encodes CASSPGDREGYTF.

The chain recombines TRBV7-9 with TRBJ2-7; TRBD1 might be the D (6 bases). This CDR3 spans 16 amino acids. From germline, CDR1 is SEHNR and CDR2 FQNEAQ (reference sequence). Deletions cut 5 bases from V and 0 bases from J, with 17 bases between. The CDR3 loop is CASSPLPVGASYEQYF. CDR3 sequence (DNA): TGTGCCAGCAGCCCCCTCCCTGTGGGGGCCTCCTACGAGCAGTACTTC.

The CDR3 loop is CASSQHSGGAWETQYF. CDR3 DNA: TGCGCCAGCAGCCAGCATAGCGGGGGGGCATGGGAGACCCAGTACTTC. The chain has TRBV4-1 and TRBJ2-5; 11 bases are a match to TRBD2. The CDR3 sequence is 16 residues long. Trimming cost V 3 bases and J 5 bases; bases outside gene matches: 8. In germline, CDR1 is MGHRA, CDR2 YSYEKL.

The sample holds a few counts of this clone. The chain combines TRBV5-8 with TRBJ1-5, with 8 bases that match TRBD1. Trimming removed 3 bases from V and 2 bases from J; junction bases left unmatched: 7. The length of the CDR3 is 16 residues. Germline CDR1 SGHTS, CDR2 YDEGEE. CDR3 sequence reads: CASSWTRGPGNQPQHF. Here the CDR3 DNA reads TGTGCCAGCAGCTGGACCAGGGGGCCGGGCAATCAGCCCCAGCATTTT.

The CDR3 DNA sequence: TGTGCCAGCAATCGCAGGGATACTTCACCCCTCCACTTT. As protein: CASNRRDTSPLHF. The J gene is TRBJ1-6, the V gene TRBV25-1; tentative D call: TRBD1 (5 bases). V lost 7 bases and J 9 bases, leaving 13 bases between the germline ends. This CDR3 region has 13 residues. CDR1 is MGHDK, CDR2 SYGVNS, per germline.

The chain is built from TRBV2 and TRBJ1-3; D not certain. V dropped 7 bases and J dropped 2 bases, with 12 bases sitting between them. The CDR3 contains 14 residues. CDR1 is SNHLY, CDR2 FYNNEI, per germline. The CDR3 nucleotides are TGTGCCAGCACTACCGGAGCCACTGGAAACACCATATATTTT. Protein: CASTTGATGNTIYF.

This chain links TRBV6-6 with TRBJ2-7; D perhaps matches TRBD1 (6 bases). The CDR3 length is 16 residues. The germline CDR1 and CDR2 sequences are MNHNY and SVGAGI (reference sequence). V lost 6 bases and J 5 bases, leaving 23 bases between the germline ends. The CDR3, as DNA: TGTGCCAGCAGGACGGGTCGACAGGACGGGGTCGACGAGCAGTACTTC. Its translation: CASRTGRQDGVDEQYF.

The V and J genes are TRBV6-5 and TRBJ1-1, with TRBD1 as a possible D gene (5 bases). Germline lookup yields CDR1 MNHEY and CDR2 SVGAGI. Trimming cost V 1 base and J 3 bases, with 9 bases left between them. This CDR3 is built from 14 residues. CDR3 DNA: TGTGCCAGCAGTTACTTGGGGGGATACACTGAAGCTTTCTTT. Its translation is CASSYLGGYTEAFF.

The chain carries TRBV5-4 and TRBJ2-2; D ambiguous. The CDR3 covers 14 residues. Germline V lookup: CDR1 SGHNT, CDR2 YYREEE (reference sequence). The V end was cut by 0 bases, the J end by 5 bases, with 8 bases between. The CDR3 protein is CASSLVTNTGELFF. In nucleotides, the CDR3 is TGTGCCAGCAGCTTGGTTACAAATACCGGGGAGCTGTTTTTT.

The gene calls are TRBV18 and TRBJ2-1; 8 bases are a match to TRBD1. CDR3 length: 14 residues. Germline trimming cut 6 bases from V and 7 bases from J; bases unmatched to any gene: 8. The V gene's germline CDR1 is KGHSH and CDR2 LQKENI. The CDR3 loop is CASSGQGSENEQFF. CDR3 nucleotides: TGTGCCAGCTCCGGACAGGGAAGTGAGAATGAGCAGTTCTTC.

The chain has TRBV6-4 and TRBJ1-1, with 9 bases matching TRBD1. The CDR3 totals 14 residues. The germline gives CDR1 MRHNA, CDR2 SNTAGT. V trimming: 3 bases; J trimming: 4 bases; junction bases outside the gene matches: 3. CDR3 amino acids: CASSEGQGGTEAFF. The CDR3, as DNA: TGTGCCAGCAGTGAGGGACAGGGTGGCACTGAAGCTTTCTTT.

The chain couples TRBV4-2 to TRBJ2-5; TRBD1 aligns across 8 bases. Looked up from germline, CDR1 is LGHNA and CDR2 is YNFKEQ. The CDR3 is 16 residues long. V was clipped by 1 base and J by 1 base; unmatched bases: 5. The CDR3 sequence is CASSQGPGGLQETQYF. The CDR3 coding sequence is TGTGCCAGCAGCCAAGGTCCAGGGGGCCTCCAAGAGACCCAGTACTTC.